This TCR beta chain was observed in a study of T-cell reconstitution after alpha-beta-depleted transplantation in children. The CDR3 has 15 amino acids. The germline V gene has CDR1 DFQATT and CDR2 SNEGSKA (reference sequence). With 5 bases removed from V and 1 base from J, the gap between germline ends came to 15 bases. Preparing the TCRbeta library involved the use of unique molecular identifiers. MiXCR, run by TCRdb on the PCR reads, gives a single entry per CDR3 protein. Found here are some 640,000 distinct CDR3 sequences, approximately 17% of them singletons; the top ten hold around 0.96%. Source: PBMCs from the stem cell graft donor, taken from the stem cell graft. The chain has TRBV20-1 and TRBJ2-1; D remains ambiguous. The receptor's source is a human donor who donated a stem cell graft to a child with acute myeloid leukemia. In nucleotides, the CDR3 is TGCAGTGCTCCTCCGCCACAGCAATCCTACAATGAGCAGTTCTTC. Its translation is CSAPPPQQSYNEQFF.